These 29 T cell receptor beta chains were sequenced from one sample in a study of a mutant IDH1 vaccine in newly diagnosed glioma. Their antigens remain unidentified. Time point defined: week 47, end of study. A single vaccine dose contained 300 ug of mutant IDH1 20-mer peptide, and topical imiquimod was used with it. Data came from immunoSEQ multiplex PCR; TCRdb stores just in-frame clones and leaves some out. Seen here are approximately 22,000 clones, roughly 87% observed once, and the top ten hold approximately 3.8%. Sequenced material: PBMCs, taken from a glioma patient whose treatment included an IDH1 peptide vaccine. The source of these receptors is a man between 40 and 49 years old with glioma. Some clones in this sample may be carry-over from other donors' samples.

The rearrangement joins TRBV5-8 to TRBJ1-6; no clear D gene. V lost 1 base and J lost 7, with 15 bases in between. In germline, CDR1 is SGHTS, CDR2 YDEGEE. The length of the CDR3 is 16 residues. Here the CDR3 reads CASSLSKWRLNSPLHF. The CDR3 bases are TGTGCCAGCAGCTTGTCGAAGTGGCGATTGAATTCACCCCTCCACTTT.

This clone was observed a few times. The CDR3 is CASSQQSLGNQPQHF. The CDR3 DNA reads as TGCGCCAGCAGCCAACAATCTCTGGGCAATCAGCCCCAGCATTTT. The rearrangement uses TRBV4-3 and TRBJ1-5; D not resolved. Deletions cut 2 bases from V and 2 bases from J, with 10 bases between. The germline V gene has CDR1 LGHNA and CDR2 YSLEER. The CDR3 sequence is 15 residues long.

CDR3 in amino acids: CASSRQGEDEKLFF. Written as DNA, the CDR3 is TGTGCCAGCAGCCGACAGGGGGAGGACGAAAAACTGTTTTTT. V usage is TRBV4-2 and J usage is TRBJ1-4; TRBD1 agrees at 9 bases. Germline CDR1 LGHNA, CDR2 YNFKEQ. V dropped 4 bases and J dropped 8; count of bases not matched to a gene: 5. The CDR3 has 14 amino acids.

CDR3 sequence reads: CASSPRRDQGPSTDTQYF. DNA of the CDR3: TGTGCCAGCAGCCCGCGGAGGGATCAGGGGCCGAGCACAGATACGCAGTATTTT. This rearrangement joins TRBV7-9 to TRBJ2-3, with D perhaps TRBD1 or TRBD2 (6 bases each). Germline CDR1 reads SEHNR; CDR2 reads FQNEAQ (reference sequence). V lost 5 bases to trimming and J lost 0 bases, with 21 bases between them. This CDR3 contains 18 residues.

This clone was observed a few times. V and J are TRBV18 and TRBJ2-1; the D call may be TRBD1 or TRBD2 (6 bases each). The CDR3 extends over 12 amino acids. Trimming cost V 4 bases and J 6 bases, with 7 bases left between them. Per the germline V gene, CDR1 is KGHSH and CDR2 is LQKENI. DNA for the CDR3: TGTGCCAGCTCACAGGGGGGCAATGAGCAGTTCTTC. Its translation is CASSQGGNEQFF.

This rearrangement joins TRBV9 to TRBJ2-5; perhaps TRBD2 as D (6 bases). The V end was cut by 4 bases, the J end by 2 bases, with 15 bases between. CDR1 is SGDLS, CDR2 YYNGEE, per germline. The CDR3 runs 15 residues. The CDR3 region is CASSLEGVSQETQYF. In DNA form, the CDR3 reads TGTGCCAGCAGCCTGGAGGGAGTCAGTCAAGAGACCCAGTACTTC.

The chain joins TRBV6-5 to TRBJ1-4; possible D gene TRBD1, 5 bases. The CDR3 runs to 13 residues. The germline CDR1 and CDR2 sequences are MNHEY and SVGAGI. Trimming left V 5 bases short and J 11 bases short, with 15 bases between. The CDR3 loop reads CASSQTASDKLFF. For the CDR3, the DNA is TGTGCCAGCAGTCAGACAGCCTCGGATAAACTGTTTTTT.

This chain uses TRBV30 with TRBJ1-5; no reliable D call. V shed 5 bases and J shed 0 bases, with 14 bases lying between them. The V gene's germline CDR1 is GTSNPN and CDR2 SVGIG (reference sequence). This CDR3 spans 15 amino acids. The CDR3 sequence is CAWGAGRFSNQPQHF. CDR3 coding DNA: TGTGCCTGGGGCGCGGGCAGATTTAGCAATCAGCCCCAGCATTTT.

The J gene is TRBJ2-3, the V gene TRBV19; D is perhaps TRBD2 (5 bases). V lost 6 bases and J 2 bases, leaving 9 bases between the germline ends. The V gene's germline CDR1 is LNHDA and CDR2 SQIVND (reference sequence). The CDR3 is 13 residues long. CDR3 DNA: TGTGCCAGTAGAACCGGGAACACAGATACGCAGTATTTT. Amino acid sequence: CASRTGNTDTQYF.

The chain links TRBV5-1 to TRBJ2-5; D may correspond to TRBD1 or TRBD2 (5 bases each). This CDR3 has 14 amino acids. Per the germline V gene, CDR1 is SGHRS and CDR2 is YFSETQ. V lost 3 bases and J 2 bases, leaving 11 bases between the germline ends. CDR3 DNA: TGCGCCAGCAGCTGGGGGAACCAGCAAGAGACCCAGTACTTC. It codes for CASSWGNQQETQYF.

CDR3 region: CASSQDPLERSYEQYF. The CDR3 bases are TGCGCCAGCAGCCAAGATCCACTAGAGAGGTCCTACGAGCAGTACTTC. This chain joins TRBV4-1 and TRBJ2-7, with D maybe TRBD2 (5 bases). Germline lookup yields CDR1 MGHRA and CDR2 YSYEKL. The V end lost 0 bases, the J end lost 1 base, and 13 bases lay between the germline ends. The CDR3 has 16 residues.

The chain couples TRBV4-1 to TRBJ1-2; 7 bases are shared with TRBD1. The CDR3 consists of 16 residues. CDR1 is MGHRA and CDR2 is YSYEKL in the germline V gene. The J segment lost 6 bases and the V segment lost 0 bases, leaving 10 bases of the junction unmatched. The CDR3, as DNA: TGCGCCAGCAGCCAAGATAGGACAGGAGTTTACCATGGCTACACCTTC. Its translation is CASSQDRTGVYHGYTF.

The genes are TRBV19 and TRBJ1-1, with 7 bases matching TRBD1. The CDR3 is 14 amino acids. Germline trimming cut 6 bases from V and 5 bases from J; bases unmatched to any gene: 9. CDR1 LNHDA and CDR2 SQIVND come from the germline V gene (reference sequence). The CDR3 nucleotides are TGTGCCAGTAGCGTACAGGGGCAGAGGACTGAAGCTTTCTTT. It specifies CASSVQGQRTEAFF.

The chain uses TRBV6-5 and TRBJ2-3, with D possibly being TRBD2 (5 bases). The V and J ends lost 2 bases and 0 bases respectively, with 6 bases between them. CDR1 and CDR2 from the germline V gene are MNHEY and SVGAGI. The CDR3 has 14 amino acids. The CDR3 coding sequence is TGTGCCAGCAGTTACGGCGGGAGCACAGATACGCAGTATTTT. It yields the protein CASSYGGSTDTQYF.

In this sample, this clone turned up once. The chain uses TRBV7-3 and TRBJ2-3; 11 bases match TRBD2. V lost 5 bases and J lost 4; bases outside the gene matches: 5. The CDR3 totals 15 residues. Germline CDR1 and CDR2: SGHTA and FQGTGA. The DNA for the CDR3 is TGTGCCAGCAGCCTAGCGGGGGGCGGGTCAGATACGCAGTATTTT. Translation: CASSLAGGGSDTQYF.

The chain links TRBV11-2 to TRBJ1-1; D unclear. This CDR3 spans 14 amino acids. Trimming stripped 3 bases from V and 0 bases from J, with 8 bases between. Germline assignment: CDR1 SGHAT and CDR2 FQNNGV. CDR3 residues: CASSFGSMNTEAFF. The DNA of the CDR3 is TGTGCCAGCAGCTTTGGCAGCATGAACACTGAAGCTTTCTTT.

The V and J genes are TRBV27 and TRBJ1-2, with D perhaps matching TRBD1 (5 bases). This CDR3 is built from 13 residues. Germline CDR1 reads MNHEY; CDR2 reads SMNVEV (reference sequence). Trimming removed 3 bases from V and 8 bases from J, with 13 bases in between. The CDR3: CASSLEGAQGYTF. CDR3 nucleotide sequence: TGTGCCAGCAGTTTGGAAGGGGCGCAAGGCTACACCTTC.

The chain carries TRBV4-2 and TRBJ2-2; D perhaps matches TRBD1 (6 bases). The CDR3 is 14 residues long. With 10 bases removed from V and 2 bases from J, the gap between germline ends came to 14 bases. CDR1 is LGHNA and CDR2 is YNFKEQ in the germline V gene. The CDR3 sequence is CATTPGHNTGELFF. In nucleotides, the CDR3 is TGTGCCACTACGCCGGGACACAACACCGGGGAGCTGTTTTTT.

The CDR3 nucleotides read TGTGCCAGCAGTTACTCTTCCAGGTTCTATAATTCACCCCTCCACTTT. It encodes CASSYSSRFYNSPLHF. The chain is built from TRBV6-5 and TRBJ1-6; D is unclear. Germline V lookup: CDR1 MNHEY, CDR2 SVGAGI. There are 16 residues in the CDR3. V shed 0 bases and J shed 3 bases, with 9 bases lying between them.

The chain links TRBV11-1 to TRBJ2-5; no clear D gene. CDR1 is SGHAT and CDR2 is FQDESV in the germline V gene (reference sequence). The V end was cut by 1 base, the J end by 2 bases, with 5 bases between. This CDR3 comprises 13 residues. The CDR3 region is CASSLGRQETQYF. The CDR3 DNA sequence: TGTGCCAGCAGCTTAGGGCGGCAAGAGACCCAGTACTTC.

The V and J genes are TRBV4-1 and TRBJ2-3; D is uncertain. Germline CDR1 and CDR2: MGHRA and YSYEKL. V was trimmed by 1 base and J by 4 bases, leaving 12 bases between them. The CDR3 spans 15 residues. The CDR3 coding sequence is TGCGCCAGCAGCCAAGGGTACGCCGAGTCAGATACGCAGTATTTT. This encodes CASSQGYAESDTQYF.

CDR3 amino acids: CASSPGAGPGELFF. CDR3 coding DNA: TGTGCCAGCAGCCCAGGGGCCGGGCCCGGGGAGCTGTTTTTT. The V call is TRBV14, the J call TRBJ2-2; TRBD1 might be the D (6 bases). Germline V gives CDR1 SGHDN, CDR2 FVKESK. The length of the CDR3 is 14 residues. Trimming cost V 4 bases and J 6 bases, with 12 bases left between them.

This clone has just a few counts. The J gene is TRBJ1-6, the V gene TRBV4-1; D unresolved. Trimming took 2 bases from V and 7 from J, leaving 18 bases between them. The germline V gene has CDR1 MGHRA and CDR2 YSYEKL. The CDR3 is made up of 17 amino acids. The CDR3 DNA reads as TGCGCCAGCAGCCAATTGGACCTCATATCCGTCAATTCACCCCTCCACTTT. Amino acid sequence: CASSQLDLISVNSPLHF.

CDR3 bases: TGTGCCATCAGCCCGGGACAGCCAAATGAGCAGTTCTTC. Translating it yields CAISPGQPNEQFF. The rearrangement uses TRBV10-3 and TRBJ2-1, with 7 positions matching TRBD1. CDR1 ENHRY and CDR2 SYGVKD come from the germline V gene. J lost 7 bases, V lost 6 bases, and 6 bases had no gene match. The CDR3 sequence is 13 residues long.

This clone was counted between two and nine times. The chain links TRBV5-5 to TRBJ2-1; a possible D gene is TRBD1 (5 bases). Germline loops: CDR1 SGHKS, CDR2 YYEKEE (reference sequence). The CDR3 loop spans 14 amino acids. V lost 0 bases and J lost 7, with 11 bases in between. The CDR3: CASSLDAGWNEQFF. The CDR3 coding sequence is TGTGCCAGCAGCTTGGATGCAGGGTGGAATGAGCAGTTCTTC. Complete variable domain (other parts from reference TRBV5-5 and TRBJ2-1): DAGVTQSPTHLIKTRGQQVTLRCSPISGHKSVSWYQQVLGQGPQFIFQYYEKEERGRGNFPDRFSARQFPNYSSELNVNALLLGDSALYLCASSLDAGWNEQFFGPGTRLTVL.

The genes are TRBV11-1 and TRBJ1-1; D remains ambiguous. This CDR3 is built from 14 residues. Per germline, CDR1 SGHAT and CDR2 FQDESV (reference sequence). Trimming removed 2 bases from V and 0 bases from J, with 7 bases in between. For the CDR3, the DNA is TGTGCCAGCAGCTTAAACAGTATGAACACTGAAGCTTTCTTT. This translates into CASSLNSMNTEAFF.

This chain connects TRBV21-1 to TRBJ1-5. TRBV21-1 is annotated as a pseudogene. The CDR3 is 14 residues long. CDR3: CASPGGQTNQPQHF. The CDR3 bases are TGTGCCAGCCCCGGGGGGCAGACCAATCAGCCCCAGCATTTT.

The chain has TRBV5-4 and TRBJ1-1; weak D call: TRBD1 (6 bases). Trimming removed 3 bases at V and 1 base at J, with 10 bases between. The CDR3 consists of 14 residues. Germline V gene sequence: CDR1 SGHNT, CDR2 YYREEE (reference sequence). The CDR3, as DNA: TGTGCCAGCAGCTGGGGGCGGGGGAACACTGAAGCTTTCTTT. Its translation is CASSWGRGNTEAFF.

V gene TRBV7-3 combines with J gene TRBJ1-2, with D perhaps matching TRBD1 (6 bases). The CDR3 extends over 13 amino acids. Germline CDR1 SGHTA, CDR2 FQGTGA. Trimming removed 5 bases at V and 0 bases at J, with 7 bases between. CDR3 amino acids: CASSQGTNYGYTF. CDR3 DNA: TGTGCCAGCAGCCAGGGGACTAACTATGGCTACACCTTC.